Following are 27 T cell receptor beta chains from one sample sequenced in a study of blood T cell repertoires in COVID-19. Sequencing used immunoSEQ multiplex PCR; TCRdb keeps in-frame clones, though not all of them. The sample yields 100,000 to 150,000 clones, about three quarters seen once. Sequencing used peripheral blood. The source of these receptors is a woman aged 70 to 79 with acute or convalescent COVID-19.

The V call is TRBV3-1 (or the pseudogene TRBV3-2), the J call TRBJ2-7; TRBD2 might be the D (5 bases). The CDR3 contains 14 residues. Germline V gene data show CDR1 as LGHDT and CDR2 as YNNKEL (reference sequence). Trimming pared 4 bases from V and 5 bases from J, leaving 15 bases between. DNA of the CDR3: TGTGCCAGCAGCCGTATAACCCGGGAAAACGAGCAGTACTTC. Amino acid sequence: CASSRITRENEQYF.

This rearrangement joins TRBV6-5 to TRBJ1-1; unclear D gene. CDR1 and CDR2 from the germline V gene are MNHEY and SVGAGI. With 5 bases removed from V and 0 bases from J, the gap between germline ends came to 7 bases. This CDR3 spans 13 amino acids. CDR3 sequence: CASSQNMNTEAFF. In nucleotides, the CDR3 is TGTGCCAGCAGTCAGAACATGAACACTGAAGCTTTCTTT.

This clone was observed a single time. This chain uses TRBV7-9 with TRBJ1-5; D remains unclear. From germline, CDR1 is SEHNR and CDR2 FQNEAQ (reference sequence). The CDR3 is 14 residues long. With 1 base removed from V and 0 bases from J, the gap between germline ends came to 4 bases. Here the CDR3 reads CASSLDYSNQPQHF. The CDR3 DNA reads TGTGCCAGCAGCTTAGACTATAGCAATCAGCCCCAGCATTTT.

V is TRBV6-1 and J is TRBJ2-7, with D tentatively TRBD2 (6 bases). The CDR3 has 18 residues. Germline V gene lookup returns CDR1 MNHNS and CDR2 SASEGT. The V gene lost 3 bases and the J gene lost 3 bases, with 24 bases spanning the gap. CDR3 coding DNA: TGTGCCAGCAGTGATTCCGCCATGGGGGGTACTAATCTCTACGAGCAGTACTTC. Protein sequence: CASSDSAMGGTNLYEQYF.

V gene TRBV2 combines with J gene TRBJ1-4, with TRBD1 matching 8 bases. V shed 2 bases, J shed 6 bases, and the junction held 5 bases outside the gene matches. The CDR3 loop spans 15 amino acids. Germline CDR1 SNHLY, CDR2 FYNNEI. DNA for the CDR3: TGTGCCAGCAGTGAAATTTGGACAGGGTATGAAAAACTGTTTTTT. Translated: CASSEIWTGYEKLFF.

The chain employs TRBV28 and TRBJ2-3, with D hard to call. Per the germline V gene, CDR1 is MDHEN and CDR2 is SYDVKM. V shed 6 bases and J shed 0 bases, with 10 bases lying between them. The CDR3 contains 14 residues. CDR3 sequence reads: CASRPHKSTDTQYF. Written as DNA, the CDR3 is TGTGCCAGCAGACCCCACAAGAGCACAGATACGCAGTATTTT.

The chain couples TRBV25-1 to TRBJ2-2; the match to TRBD2 covers 14 bases. V dropped 5 bases and J dropped 3; count of bases not matched to a gene: 5. Germline CDR1 and CDR2: MGHDK and SYGVNS. The CDR3 totals 17 residues. DNA of the CDR3: TGTGCCAGCAGTAAGACTAGCGGGGGGGCCGACACCGGGGAGCTGTTTTTT. As protein: CASSKTSGGADTGELFF. The entire variable domain, with the rest obtained from reference TRBV25-1 and TRBJ2-2, is as follows: EADIYQTPRYLVIGTGKKITLECSQTMGHDKMYWYQQDPGMELHLIHYSYGVNSTEKGDLSSESTVSRIRTEHFPLTLESARPSHTSQYLCASSKTSGGADTGELFFGEGSRLTVL.

The rearrangement links TRBV6-5 to TRBJ2-1; TRBD2 matches at 9 bases. The junction had 2 bases not matched to a gene; V was cut back by 5 bases and J by 3 bases. CDR3 size: 14 residues. CDR1 and CDR2 from the germline V gene are MNHEY and SVGAGI. The CDR3 bases are TGTGCCAGCAGTCTTAGCGGGAGCTACAATGAGCAGTTCTTC. As protein: CASSLSGSYNEQFF.

V and J are TRBV6-6 and TRBJ2-2; D is unresolved. V dropped 4 bases and J dropped 1 base, with 4 bases sitting between them. Germline loops: CDR1 MNHNY, CDR2 SVGAGI (reference sequence). The CDR3 sequence is 13 residues long. The CDR3 spells CASSSQNTGELFF. The CDR3 DNA reads TGTGCCAGCAGTTCCCAGAACACCGGGGAGCTGTTTTTT.

V gene TRBV19 combines with J gene TRBJ2-7; a possible D gene is TRBD2 (5 bases). Trimming stripped 6 bases from V and 0 bases from J, with 15 bases between. The CDR3 contains 15 residues. Per the germline V gene, CDR1 is LNHDA and CDR2 is SQIVND (reference sequence). CDR3 in amino acids: CASSPDWGSSYEQYF. The CDR3 DNA is TGTGCCAGTAGCCCGGACTGGGGTAGCTCCTACGAGCAGTACTTC.

The genes are TRBV5-3 and TRBJ1-5; no reliable D call. TRBV5-3 is treated as an ORF (open reading frame) with a function not yet certain. Trimming took 5 bases from V and 0 from J, leaving 9 bases between them. This CDR3 contains 14 residues. CDR3 amino acids: CARRTRYSNQPQHF. CDR3 bases: TGTGCCAGAAGAACAAGATATAGCAATCAGCCCCAGCATTTT.

V is TRBV7-9 and J is TRBJ2-7; possible D gene TRBD2, 6 bases. The germline CDR1 and CDR2 sequences are SEHNR and FQNEAQ (reference sequence). This CDR3 has 18 amino acids. Trimming shortened V by 5 bases and J by 2 bases, and 25 bases separated the two germline ends. The CDR3 DNA reads TGTGCCAGCAGCCCAAACCCGACCGGGACTGCGGAAGCCTACGAGCAGTACTTC. Amino acids: CASSPNPTGTAEAYEQYF.

V is TRBV6-5 and J is TRBJ1-1, with D perhaps matching TRBD1 (6 bases). V was shortened by 7 bases and J by 0 bases, with 12 bases between the two germline ends. CDR1 is MNHEY and CDR2 is SVGAGI in the germline V gene. This CDR3 region has 14 residues. The CDR3 spells CASKEQGMNTEAFF. The CDR3 nucleotides are TGTGCCAGCAAGGAGCAGGGGATGAACACTGAAGCTTTCTTT.

V usage is TRBV19 and J usage is TRBJ1-4; D gene unclear. This CDR3 is built from 15 residues. Germline values: CDR1 LNHDA, CDR2 SQIVND (reference sequence). The V end lost 1 base, the J end lost 8 bases, and 14 bases lay between the germline ends. CDR3: CASSIASGVGEKLFF. CDR3 in DNA: TGTGCCAGTAGTATAGCATCCGGGGTTGGGGAAAAACTGTTTTTT.

This clone turned up a few times. The rearrangement uses TRBV6-5 and TRBJ1-6; 10 bases fit TRBD1. This CDR3 spans 15 amino acids. The V gene's germline CDR1 is MNHEY and CDR2 SVGAGI. The J segment lost 3 bases and the V segment lost 6 bases, leaving 2 bases of the junction unmatched. The CDR3 loop is CASRRDRGYNSPLHF. Written as DNA, the CDR3 is TGTGCCAGCAGGCGGGACAGGGGCTATAATTCACCCCTCCACTTT.

The chain combines TRBV19 with TRBJ1-5, with D possibly being TRBD1 (5 bases). V was cut by 9 bases and J by 4 bases, with 16 bases left in between. Germline CDR1 is LNHDA and CDR2 is SQIVND (reference sequence). The length of the CDR3 is 14 residues. Here the CDR3 DNA reads TGTGCCAGCTCCCGGCTGGGGCTTAATCAGCCCCAGCATTTT. Translation gives CASSRLGLNQPQHF.

This clone was detected only a few times. The chain is built from TRBV6-6 and TRBJ1-5; D remains ambiguous. This CDR3 comprises 13 residues. CDR1 and CDR2 from the germline V gene are MNHNY and SVGAGI (reference sequence). V lost 11 bases and J lost 0, with 11 bases in between. The CDR3 DNA sequence: TGTGCCGCCGCGGTACGTAGCAATCAGCCCCAGCATTTT. Amino acids: CAAAVRSNQPQHF.

This chain uses TRBV5-1 with TRBJ2-7, with 9 positions matching TRBD1. Losses at the gene ends were 0 bases for V and 5 bases for J; bases not matched to a gene: 6. The CDR3 sequence is 15 residues long. Looked up from germline, CDR1 is SGHRS and CDR2 is YFSETQ. This CDR3 is CASSLEGQGVNEQYF. The CDR3 DNA is TGCGCCAGCAGCTTGGAGGGACAGGGAGTGAACGAGCAGTACTTC.

The V and J genes are TRBV7-8 and TRBJ2-3, with 14 nucleotides matching TRBD2. Trimming took 3 bases from V and 5 from J; bases not matched to a gene: 4. This CDR3 spans 16 amino acids. Germline V gene data show CDR1 as SGHVS and CDR2 as FQNEAQ. CDR3 protein: CASSLGLAGVVDTQYF. The CDR3 DNA reads TGTGCCAGCAGCTTGGGACTAGCGGGGGTGGTAGATACGCAGTATTTT.

The chain links TRBV11-2 to TRBJ2-5, with TRBD2 as a possible D gene (6 bases). This CDR3 comprises 16 residues. Per the germline V gene, CDR1 is SGHAT and CDR2 is FQNNGV. Between the trimmed V and J ends, which lost 1 base and 5 bases, there was a span of 17 bases. The CDR3 DNA sequence: TGTGCCAGCAGCTTAGGGCACACTAGGGCGGGGGAGACCCAGTACTTC. Translated: CASSLGHTRAGETQYF. The full variable domain, completed using reference TRBV11-2 and TRBJ2-5, is EAGVAQSPRYKIIEKRQSVAFWCNPISGHATLYWYQQILGQGPKLLIQFQNNGVVDDSQLPKDRFSAERLKGVDSTLKIQPAKLEDSAVYLCASSLGHTRAGETQYFGPGTRLLVL.

The gene calls are TRBV27 and TRBJ2-5; D might be TRBD1 (6 bases). The CDR3 sequence is 14 residues long. Trimming stripped 5 bases from V and 5 bases from J, with 15 bases between. The germline V gene has CDR1 MNHEY and CDR2 SMNVEV (reference sequence). CDR3 protein: CASSTPGTSETQYF. CDR3 DNA: TGTGCCAGCAGTACTCCGGGGACAAGCGAGACCCAGTACTTC.

A few counts support this clone. The chain carries TRBV6-5 and TRBJ1-1; the match to TRBD1 covers 10 bases. Trimming took 6 bases from V and 5 from J; bases not matched to a gene: 3. Germline V lookup: CDR1 MNHEY, CDR2 SVGAGI. The CDR3 has 13 residues. The CDR3 DNA follows: TGTGCCAGCAGATGGACAGGGGGGACTGAAGCTTTCTTT. Encoded protein: CASRWTGGTEAFF.

This clone was counted a few times. The CDR3 region has the DNA TGTGCCAGCAGCTCCCCTAGGACAGGGGGCCTTGAAAAACTGTTTTTT. Amino acids: CASSSPRTGGLEKLFF. V and J are TRBV7-9 and TRBJ1-4; 11 bases fit TRBD1. The CDR3 runs 16 residues. V shed 4 bases and J 7 bases; nucleotides not matched to a gene: 8. From germline, CDR1 is SEHNR and CDR2 FQNEAQ (reference sequence).

The table lists this clone with a few counts. The V and J genes are TRBV12-3 or TRBV12-4 and TRBJ2-3; 8 bases line up with TRBD1. The V gene end was trimmed by 5 bases and the J gene end by 10 bases; junction bases not matched to a gene: 5. The CDR3 is 12 amino acids. The CDR3 reads CASSPNRGAQYF. The CDR3 nucleotides read TGTGCCAGCAGTCCGAACAGGGGGGCGCAGTATTTT.

The count of this clone is one. V usage is TRBV6-5 and J usage is TRBJ2-7, with D possibly matching TRBD2 (6 bases). Trimming pared 6 bases from V and 6 bases from J, leaving 18 bases between. The CDR3 loop spans 14 amino acids. Germline values: CDR1 MNHEY, CDR2 SVGAGI. CDR3 sequence (DNA): TGTGCCAGCAGGGAGGGTCCGAAGTCTGGCGAGCAGTACTTC. Protein sequence: CASREGPKSGEQYF.

J is TRBJ1-4 and V is TRBV6-5; D unclear. Trimming left V 6 bases short and J 7 bases short, with 15 bases between. The CDR3 is made up of 14 amino acids. Per the germline V gene, CDR1 is MNHEY and CDR2 is SVGAGI. The CDR3 spells CASSPRRRPEKLFF. CDR3 coding DNA: TGTGCCAGCAGCCCAAGGAGGAGGCCTGAAAAACTGTTTTTT.

The chain links TRBV7-8 to TRBJ1-2, with D maybe TRBD1 (5 bases). Trimming removed 1 base at V and 3 bases at J, with 9 bases between. This CDR3 region has 14 residues. Germline loops: CDR1 SGHVS, CDR2 FQNEAQ. CDR3 amino acids: CASSLVGAHYGYTF. CDR3 DNA: TGTGCCAGCAGCTTAGTAGGGGCTCACTATGGCTACACCTTC.